Sequencing of this TCR beta chain was carried out in a study of technical replicates of blood from a handful of donors (dated by TCRdb to between 2016 and 2019). The germline V gene provides CDR1 SNHLY and CDR2 FYNNEI. The CDR3 measures 13 amino acids from cysteine to phenylalanine. The sequence is cut down to CDR3 DNA, 39 bases in frame from base 1. Trimming removed 7 bases from V and 5 bases from J; the gene matches leave 4 bases unexplained. Notes on this clone: Its antigen specificity is not known. Base qualities are not recorded, but no much larger clone differs from it by a single base.

The library was built by means of the immunoSEQ multiplex PCR assay. TCRdb took over this immuneACCESS table, retaining in-frame rearrangements with V and J assigned. Such tables are incomplete; in checked studies, under half of the missing clones stem from an unresolved V gene, and the remainder is unexplained. This sample gives under 95,000 clones in total; around 93% of them show up just once. The top ten hold under 0.55% of the sample. Recombination linked TRBV2 to TRBJ2-2, with 7 bases in between that match TRBD1. The TCR was taken from a human donor in good health. What was sequenced was T cells isolated from PBMCs. The CDR3 in this case is CASKGARTGELFF. The DNA sequence is given as TGTGCCAGCAAGGGGGCCCGGACCGGGGAGCTGTTTTTT.